The entry below gives a single T cell receptor beta chain sequence along with its context. What antigen it recognizes has not been identified. Base-call qualities are not available, and no considerably larger clone is one nucleotide away. All donors were healthy Caucasians. Miltenyi CD45RO+ enrichment and human naive T-cell isolation kits were used to isolate memory (CD45RO+) and naive T cells from PBMC. This specimen comes from a study of identical twins (dated by TCRdb to 2016 to 2018). Some background on the complete study: To test whether fetal clonotypes persist, the study used deep sequencing on TCR alpha and beta repertoires from monozygotic twins, unrelated adults of various ages, and cord blood. To rule out contamination, replicate twin experiments were performed at different times with different library preparation protocols.

Its CDR3 holds 14 amino acids, cysteine through phenylalanine. Here the CDR3 DNA is all that survives: 42 bases in frame from base 1. In the germline V gene, CDR1 corresponds to MNHEY and CDR2 to SVGEGT. What the research found in general, with its limitations: Because the same donors could not be followed over many years, conclusions were based on cross-sectional statistical analysis. Zero-insertion analyses could be partly confounded by invariant T cells such as MAIT and iNKT, although diverse VJ usage argued against such confounding for most clonotypes. In beta out-of-frame sequences, excess twin sharing was weaker, because having fewer shared sequences lowered the signal-to-noise ratio. Recombination models systematically underestimated out-of-frame TCR alpha sharing in monozygotic twins but agreed with sharing between unrelated individuals. Abundant cord blood beta clonotypes carried fewer insertions; young adult naive repertoires showed a weaker similar trend, while memory repertoires showed none. Out-of-frame TCR alpha sequences shared between twins showed an excess of low generation-probability sequences compared with coincidental sharing between unrelated individuals.

The library was prepared using 5' RACE. TCRdb shows the sequencer as Illumina HiSeq 2000. Template switching introduced a universal primer binding site; the final cDNA contained a unique molecular identifier, enabling accurate counting of TCR cDNA molecules. Specific primers in the conserved constant-segment region were used to synthesize first-strand cDNA for TCR alpha and beta chains. To control for contamination, every cDNA library was double barcoded, receiving both a SMART-Mk sample barcode and Illumina barcodes. TruSeq adapter sequences, together with Illumina sample barcodes, were added in two successive PCR steps. The Illumina HiSeq platform was used with custom primers to sequence TCR alpha and beta cDNA libraries. In the paper's pipeline: MiGEC processed the raw reads to extract unique molecular identifiers, while MiXCR was used to determine the CDR3 positions. For each individual, recombination models were inferred using an EM algorithm with the repgenHMM and IGoR tools. The analysis of shared clonotypes was done with the tcR package in R, with sharing normalized by the product of cloneset sizes. Out-of-frame nonproductive sequences were analyzed to study raw recombination free of thymic and clonal selection effects. TCRdb cleaned the public reads at Q25 with fastp, built clones with MiXCR and kept in-frame beta chains. Rows are unified per CDR3 protein, each entry keeping the most common DNA and genes. The V and J calls and clone size are TCRdb's, not the authors'. Here the sample has about 210,000 distinct CDR3 sequences; about a tenth occur a single time. The top ten clonotypes cover around 5.1% of the sample.

This sequence was found in a woman under 30 in good health. Material: memory (CD45RO+) T cells sorted from blood. This specimen's cell subset or site label, interpreted: CD45RO+ enriched T cells. The sequence is built from TRBV6-2 or TRBV6-3 and TRBJ2-1; TRBD2 aligns with 8 central bases. The CDR3 loop reads CAHTATSDYNEQFF. The sequenced DNA: TGTGCTCACACAGCGACTAGCGACTACAATGAGCAGTTCTTC.